The clone carrying this T cell receptor (beta chain) came up a few times. What it binds is unknown. The data stem from a study of post-analysis software for immune sequencing data. Study-wide results and limits: Relative to controls, patients had five TRBV segments at higher frequency, with TRBV5-6, TRBV5-1 and TRBV20-1 among these.

From germline, CDR1 is LGHDT and CDR2 YNNKEL (reference sequence). The CDR3 is 15 amino acids. V was clipped by 1 base and J by 5 bases; unmatched bases: 6. Incorporated into the TCR beta cDNA libraries were unique molecular identifiers, which served to reduce PCR and sequencing biases. T cells numbering roughly 0.85 to 11 million gave rise to about 540,000 cDNA molecules. TCRdb fed the PCR reads into MiXCR, producing one record per CDR3 protein. In the table there are about 800,000 distinct CDR3 sequences, roughly 30% of which are singletons. Input material: blood. The receptor was isolated from a girl aged 5 to 17 with multiple sclerosis. The chain joins TRBV3-1 to TRBJ2-5; the match to TRBD2 covers 8 bases. DNA for the CDR3: TGTGCCAGCAGCCAAGGACTAGCGACGAGGGAGACCCAGTACTTC. Translation gives CASSQGLATRETQYF.